The T cell receptor beta chain under discussion was sequenced for a study of blood T cell repertoires in COVID-19 (TCRdb year 2020). Regarding the study in general: The collaborator samples originated in the United States, Italy and Spain and spanned the acute and convalescent phases of COVID-19. The material from the prospective study consisted of cDNA or gDNA derived from T cells, B-cell-depleted T cells, or PBMCs. Subjects who had been exposed to COVID-19, were actively infected with it, or had recovered from it provided the deeply sampled blood TCRbeta repertoires that made up the dataset. The repertoires were released in a freely available public database meant as a resource for research on the immune response to SARS-CoV-2. The samples were drawn from two sources: the first 160 participants of the ongoing ImmuneRACE study, and 1,000 to 1,500 subjects contributed by 6 global collaborators. Sample metadata almost always included a de-identified subject ID, COVID-19 status, age in years and sex. HLA class I and class II types, where available, came from metadata supplied by the sample provider rather than from assay-based typing.

TCRbeta CDR3 regions were amplified from genomic DNA by means of the immunoSEQ Assay, a bias-controlled multiplex PCR. On the authors' methods: Nucleated cell counts per sample were estimated from amplification of reference gene primers within the assay. To quantify the absolute abundance of each unique TCRbeta CDR3 rearrangement, sequence reads were collapsed and filtered. For each sample, productive Simpson clonality was calculated by taking the square root of Simpson's diversity index across productive rearrangements. Entries here come from immuneACCESS through TCRdb and include only in-frame sequences with V and J called. Some clones fail to appear in such tables; in the studies checked, an unresolved V gene covers under half of the shortfall, and the cause of the remainder is unknown. Clone size and the V and J calls come from that table; the DNA yielded D and trimming. The sample data list 100,000 or so clones, and roughly 86% of these were observed just once. Together, the top ten hold roughly 10% of the sample.

Each collaborating institution followed its own protocols to collect whole blood in K2EDTA tubes. For TCRbeta analysis, collaborators shipped samples in one of three forms: frozen whole blood, isolated PBMCs, or DNA extracted from either of those sample types. About this clone: What this receptor recognizes is not known. The record has no base qualities; no much larger clone is one base away.

The full study reports these points: The quantity of clinical and demographic metadata differed by source and by participant and was supplied without curation.

Specimen: peripheral blood. The source is a woman under 40 with acute or convalescent COVID-19.

The CDR3 reads CASSPPDSYEQYF. At the DNA level, the sequence is TGTGCCAGCTCACCGCCAGACAGCTACGAGCAGTACTTC. The V and J segments used are TRBV18 and TRBJ2-7; TRBD1 could be the D gene, as 5 bases match. From the cysteine through the phenylalanine, the CDR3 covers 13 amino acids. Only the CDR3 part of the read is kept: 39 bases, read in frame from the first base. The V end loses 3 bases and the J end loses 3 bases, and a stretch of 9 bases separates them. The germline V gene encodes CDR1 KGHSH and CDR2 LQKENI.